This T cell receptor (beta chain) emerged from a study of T cell changes during pregnancy in multiple sclerosis. The table came from immunoSEQ multiplex PCR; TCRdb's copy has only in-frame clones and leaves some out. The repertoire includes approximately 40,000 clones, around 96% of them detected once, and 0.85% to 1% sits in the top ten. The germline V and J ends were trimmed by 4 bases and 9 bases, with 11 bases remaining between them. This CDR3 is built from 12 residues. Germline V CDR1 and CDR2: SGDLS, YYNGEE. This specimen consisted of peripheral blood, obtained in the second trimester of pregnancy. This clonotype was sampled from a female donor with multiple sclerosis, enrolled in a pregnancy study. The chain carries TRBV9 and TRBJ2-1, with D unclear. The CDR3 loop reads CASSPRGFEQFF. In DNA, the CDR3 is TGTGCCAGCAGCCCTCGAGGCTTTGAGCAGTTCTTC.